This T cell receptor (beta chain) emerged from a study of shared clonotypes between healthy human individuals. The overall study: The donor pool was made up of a couple of women and a few men aged 18 to 49.

To note about this clone: What it recognizes is unknown.

CD45RO-negative CD8 cells positively selected for CCR7 made up the naive population, which excluded terminally differentiated effector memory CD45RA+ cells. Data came from immunoSEQ multiplex PCR; TCRdb stores just in-frame clones and leaves some out. The data show some 1,900,000 clones, with about 94% seen just once and 0.9% to 1.5% held by the top ten. V was cut by 5 bases and J by 1 base, with 17 bases left in between. Germline-derived CDR1 and CDR2 are SGHAT and FQNNGV. The CDR3 runs 16 residues. General study findings and limits: The authors expected sequencing depth to affect clonotype sharing among donors.

The sequencing sample was made of naive CD8+ T cells sorted from blood. The V and J genes are TRBV11-2 and TRBJ1-1; D might be TRBD1 (5 bases). The receptor comes from a young man in good health. CDR3 residues: CASSPVVGGSNTEAFF. For the CDR3, the DNA is TGTGCCAGCAGCCCAGTGGTGGGGGGATCGAACACTGAAGCTTTCTTT.